The 30 T cell receptor beta chains listed next were all sequenced from one sample in a study of T cells in Graves' hyperthyroidism and ophthalmopathy (dated by TCRdb to 2018 to 2020). Receptors were amplified or captured by multiplex PCR. TCRdb records Illumina HiSeq 2000 as the sequencer. Amplification of TCR beta CDR3 regions was carried out from RNA transcripts. For the first round of RT-PCR on the TCR CDR3, the HTBI primer set was used together with the Qiagen OneStep RT-PCR kit. The public reads were reanalyzed by TCRdb: fastp trimming at Q25, MiXCR alignment, in-frame beta chains only. Identical CDR3 protein sequences are pooled into one entry, listed with their most common genes and DNA. Here the sample has approximately 520,000 distinct CDR3 sequences; roughly 20% occur a single time. The ten biggest clones cover 26% of the sample. The sample comprised blood. Every receptor here comes from a man in his late teens or twenties with Graves' hyperthyroidism.

This clonotype was detected ten times or more. The CDR3 does not end in the conserved phenylalanine or tryptophan, so this is likely a read error. CDR3 region: CASTFGGGQPQHS. The CDR3 nucleotides read TGTGCCAGCACCTTTGGGGGAGGTCAGCCCCAGCATTCT. V is TRBV6-2 or TRBV6-3 and J is TRBJ1-5; possible D gene TRBD1, 5 bases. The germline gives CDR1 MNHEY, CDR2 SVGEGT. Trimming took off 7 bases at V and 6 bases at J, with 13 bases between the two ends. This CDR3 spans 13 amino acids.

Many counts were recorded for this clonotype. V is TRBV6-1 and J is TRBJ2-7; D is unresolved. The length of the CDR3 is 13 residues. The V gene lost 0 bases and the J gene lost 4 bases, with 7 bases spanning the gap. The V gene's germline CDR1 is MNHNS and CDR2 SASEGT. CDR3 in amino acids: CASSEARAYEQYF. CDR3 nucleotide sequence: TGTGCCAGCAGTGAAGCACGAGCTTACGAGCAGTACTTC.

As to this clonotype: One junction end disagrees with the germline gene, perhaps due to a read error. This sequence joins TRBV24-1 and TRBJ1-1; D remains ambiguous. Germline V CDR1 and CDR2: KGHDR, SFDVKD. This CDR3 spans 13 amino acids. Here the CDR3 reads CAISVWEGTEAFF. CDR3 bases: TGTGCCATCAGTGTTTGGGAGGGCACTGAAGCTTTCTTT.

This clonotype was seen at least ten times. The chain uses TRBV12-3 or TRBV12-4 and TRBJ1-5; D gene uncertain. The ends were cut back, 8 bases at V and 3 bases at J, with 8 bases in the middle. The CDR3 contains 12 residues. CDR3 in DNA: TGTGCCAGCCGCGGGGACAATCAGCCCCAGCATTTT. Encoded protein: CASRGDNQPQHF.

This clonotype has ten or more counts. The chain carries TRBV2 and TRBJ2-7, with D possibly TRBD2 on 5 matching bases. This CDR3 comprises 13 residues. Per the germline V gene, CDR1 is SNHLY and CDR2 is FYNNEI. Trimming took 7 bases from V and 1 from J, leaving 11 bases between them. In nucleotides, the CDR3 is TGTGCCAGCATGGGAGAGTGGTCCTACGAGCAGTACTTC. Translation: CASMGEWSYEQYF.

This clonotype was detected many times. This sequence joins TRBV12-3 or TRBV12-4 and TRBJ2-2; a possible D gene is TRBD1 (5 bases). This CDR3 contains 14 residues. The V and J ends lost 2 bases and 1 base respectively, with 5 bases between them. The CDR3 is CASSLQGNTGELFF. DNA for the CDR3: TGTGCCAGCAGTTTACAGGGGAACACCGGGGAGCTGTTTTTT.

This clonotype was seen ten or more times. As DNA, the CDR3 is TGTGCCAGCAGTTTAGGCCCATATCAGCCCCAGCATTTT. The encoded protein is CASSLGPYQPQHF. The gene calls are TRBV12-3 or TRBV12-4 and TRBJ1-5; no reliable D call. V gave up 1 base and J gave up 5 bases, with 6 bases separating them. CDR3 length equals 13 residues.

This chain connects TRBV6-1 to TRBJ2-7; TRBD1 matches at 7 bases. Germline V lookup: CDR1 MNHNS, CDR2 SASEGT. The CDR3 extends over 14 amino acids. The junction had 10 bases not matched to a gene; V was cut back by 4 bases and J by 7 bases. The CDR3: CASSVTDRAGEQYF. The CDR3 DNA reads as TGTGCCAGCAGTGTCACAGACAGGGCTGGGGAGCAGTACTTC.

At least ten counts were recorded for this clonotype. V and J are TRBV10-2 and TRBJ2-2; D remains ambiguous. V dropped 0 bases and J dropped 8 bases, with 4 bases sitting between them. The CDR3 is made up of 12 amino acids. The V gene's germline CDR1 is WSHSY and CDR2 SAAADI. CDR3 nucleotides: TGCGCCAGCAGTGAGTCGCAGGGGGAGCTGTTTTTT. Amino acids: CASSESQGELFF.

Concerning this clonotype itself: Compared with germline, one end of the junction differs, possibly owing to a read error. This chain joins TRBV28 and TRBJ1-1; D gene ambiguous. The V gene's germline CDR1 is MDHEN and CDR2 SYDVKM. The CDR3 is 15 amino acids. CDR3 region: CASSLVRALGAESFF. CDR3 DNA sequence: TGTGCCAGCAGTTTAGTCCGGGCCCTCGGCGCTGAATCTTTCTTT.

A single count supports this clonotype. The chain combines TRBV6-1 with TRBJ2-5, with no clear D. V was clipped by 2 bases and J by 1 base, with 5 bases between them. The CDR3 has 13 amino acids. Germline V gene lookup returns CDR1 MNHNS and CDR2 SASEGT. The CDR3 is CASSELFQETQYF. The DNA of the CDR3 is TGTGCCAGCAGTGAACTGTTCCAAGAGACCCAGTACTTC.

The CDR3 here is CSAGRAALATF. CDR3 in DNA: TGCAGCGCTGGCCGCGCGGCTTTAGCCACCTTC. The gene calls are TRBV29-1 and TRBJ1-2; no clear D. Trimming shortened V by 7 bases and J by 13 bases, and 19 bases separated the two germline ends. The CDR3 covers 11 residues. In germline, CDR1 is SQVTM, CDR2 ANQGSEA.

This clonotype was detected ten times or more. The chain employs TRBV12-3 or TRBV12-4 and TRBJ1-6, with a tentative D call TRBD1 (5 bases). V lost 5 bases and J 5 bases, leaving 16 bases between the germline ends. This CDR3 spans 16 amino acids. For the CDR3, the DNA is TGTGCCAGCAGTCACCGAACAGGAGATGATAATTCACCCCTCCACTTT. It is translated as CASSHRTGDDNSPLHF.

This clonotype has ten or more counts. V gene TRBV29-1 combines with J gene TRBJ2-2; the D is unclear. The germline V gene encodes CDR1 SQVTM and CDR2 ANQGSEA. V was clipped by 4 bases and J by 3 bases, with 3 bases between them. This CDR3 spans 11 amino acids. The CDR3 sequence: CSVGDTGELFF. CDR3 sequence (DNA): TGCAGCGTTGGAGACACCGGGGAGCTGTTTTTT.

The sample holds a few counts of this clonotype. The CDR3 is CASSLAFRVVGTGELFF. CDR3 nucleotide sequence: TGTGCCAGCAGCTTAGCGTTCAGGGTAGTGGGAACCGGGGAGCTGTTTTTT. The chain carries TRBV7-8 and TRBJ2-2; TRBD1 is a possible D gene (5 bases). From germline, CDR1 is SGHVS and CDR2 FQNEAQ. With 0 bases removed from V and 5 bases from J, the gap between germline ends came to 16 bases. The CDR3 is 17 residues long.

This clonotype was observed at least ten times. The chain joins TRBV13 to TRBJ1-2; 7 nucleotides align to TRBD1. CDR3 length equals 14 residues. Germline values: CDR1 PRHDT, CDR2 FYEKMQ (reference sequence). With V trimmed by 3 bases and J by 4 bases, 5 bases remained unmatched. The CDR3 DNA reads TGTGCCAGCAGCTTGGGGACAGAGGGCTATGGCTACACCTTC. Residues: CASSLGTEGYGYTF.

This clonotype was counted between two and nine times. A much larger clone lies a single base off, so this may be a read error. V gene TRBV28 combines with J gene TRBJ1-6; 7 nucleotides agree with TRBD1. Germline V CDR1 and CDR2: MDHEN, SYDVKM. Trimming removed 5 bases from V and 4 bases from J; junction bases left unmatched: 5. The CDR3 spans 15 residues. The CDR3 sequence is CASSPVGQYNSPLHF. CDR3 sequence (DNA): TGTGCCAGCAGTCCGGTGGGACAGTATAATTCACCCCTCCACTTT.

This clonotype has more than one count but fewer than ten. This rearrangement joins TRBV28 to TRBJ2-7; TRBD2 aligns across 7 bases. V gave up 4 bases and J gave up 5 bases; unmatched junction bases: 11. There are 15 residues in the CDR3. Germline loops: CDR1 MDHEN, CDR2 SYDVKM. The CDR3 spells CASSSPWAGVHEQYF. The CDR3 DNA is TGTGCCAGCAGTTCGCCCTGGGCGGGAGTCCACGAGCAGTACTTC.

This clonotype was detected a few times. This chain links TRBV12-3 or TRBV12-4 with TRBJ1-6, with a possible D match to TRBD1 (6 bases). Trimming took 6 bases from V and 2 from J, leaving 11 bases between them. The CDR3 is 15 amino acids. CDR3 residues: CASRDQGTYNSPLHF. DNA of the CDR3: TGTGCCAGCAGGGACCAGGGGACCTATAATTCACCCCTCCACTTT.

This clonotype was recorded at least ten times. The chain carries TRBV15 and TRBJ2-2; D not certain. Germline V gives CDR1 LNHNV, CDR2 YYDKDF (reference sequence). CDR3 length: 15 residues. V dropped 0 bases and J dropped 2 bases, with 7 bases sitting between them. The CDR3 DNA sequence: TGTGCCACCAGCAGAGAGACCGTCAACACCGGGGAGCTGTTTTTT. Translation gives CATSRETVNTGELFF. Full variable domain (remainder filled in from reference TRBV15 and TRBJ2-2): DAMVIQNPRYQVTQFGKPVTLSCSQTLNHNVMYWYQQKSSQAPKLLFHYYDKDFNNEADTPDNFQSRRPNTSFCFLDIRSPGLGDTAMYLCATSRETVNTGELFFGEGSRLTVL.

The CDR3 region is CASSLWTGDTGELFF. CDR3 nucleotide sequence: TGTGCCAGCAGTTTGTGGACAGGGGACACCGGGGAGCTGTTTTTT. The genes are TRBV12-3 or TRBV12-4 and TRBJ2-2, with 9 bases aligning to TRBD1. The CDR3 loop spans 15 amino acids. Losses at the gene ends were 3 bases for V and 3 bases for J; bases not matched to a gene: 2.

Many counts were recorded for this clonotype. One junction end does not reproduce the germline sequence, and a read error may be involved. The J gene is TRBJ2-4, the V gene TRBV30, with 9 bases identical to TRBD1. The CDR3 runs 17 residues. CDR1 is GTSNPN, CDR2 SVGIG, per germline (reference sequence). For the CDR3, the DNA is TGTGCCTGGAGTTCCGGGACAGGGATCGGTGCCAAAAACATTCAATACTTC. Amino acids: CAWSSGTGIGAKNIQYF. Full variable domain (missing parts from reference TRBV30 and TRBJ2-4): SQTIHQWPATLVQPVGSPLSLECTVEGTSNPNLYWYRQAAGRGLQLLFYSVGIGQISSEVPQNLSASRPQDRQFILSSKKLLLSDSGFYLCAWSSGTGIGAKNIQYFGAGTRLSVL.

In this sample, this clonotype turned up many times. The rearrangement links TRBV19 to TRBJ1-1; tentative D call: TRBD1 (6 bases). The CDR3 has 15 amino acids. Germline V CDR1 and CDR2: LNHDA, SQIVND (reference sequence). The V gene lost 2 bases and the J gene lost 1 base, with 11 bases spanning the gap. The CDR3 loop is CASSILGQRNTEAFF. DNA for the CDR3: TGTGCCAGTAGTATACTTGGACAGCGGAACACTGAAGCTTTCTTT.

This clonotype was counted ten times or more. V gene TRBV6-1 combines with J gene TRBJ2-4; D possibly corresponds to TRBD1 (6 bases). Germline CDR1 MNHNS, CDR2 SASEGT. The CDR3 consists of 16 residues. Trimming removed 1 base at V and 0 bases at J, with 10 bases between. The CDR3 sequence: CASSEGGGRAKNIQYF. CDR3 sequence (DNA): TGTGCCAGCAGTGAAGGAGGGGGAAGAGCCAAAAACATTCAGTACTTC.

There are many counts of this clonotype. The chain links TRBV12-3 or TRBV12-4 to TRBJ1-1, with 7 nucleotides matching TRBD1. The CDR3 runs 18 residues. Trimming at V came to 1 base and at J to 0 bases, leaving 11 bases not matched to a gene. This CDR3 reads CASSLVLPGQLMNTEAFF. The CDR3 nucleotides are TGTGCCAGCAGTTTAGTACTACCGGGACAGCTCATGAACACTGAAGCTTTCTTT.

Comments on this clonotype: One junction end disagrees with the germline gene, perhaps due to a read error. The rearrangement links TRBV11-1 to TRBJ2-2, with a tentative D call TRBD2 (6 bases). Per germline, CDR1 SGHAT and CDR2 FQDESV (reference sequence). The CDR3 spans 16 residues. The CDR3 DNA reads TGTGCCAGCAGTCCCGGGGGAGCGGCCCGGGACGGGGAGCTGTGGTTT. Translating it yields CASSPGGAARDGELWF.

This clonotype showed up many times. J is TRBJ1-1 and V is TRBV10-3, with 7 bases fitting TRBD1. Unmatched junction bases numbered 7, after V lost 4 bases and J lost 8 bases. The germline V gene has CDR1 ENHRY and CDR2 SYGVKD. The CDR3 is 13 amino acids. The CDR3 bases are TGTGCCATCAGTGTGTCGAGGGACAGAGAAGCTTTCTTT. It is translated as CAISVSRDREAFF.

This clonotype was counted at least ten times. DNA for the CDR3: TGTGCCAGCAGCTCGGACGCCGGGTACACTGAAGCTTTCTTT. Protein product: CASSSDAGYTEAFF. The chain links TRBV7-9 to TRBJ1-1; D uncertain. CDR1 is SEHNR and CDR2 is FQNEAQ in the germline V gene (reference sequence). The length of the CDR3 is 14 residues. V shed 4 bases and J shed 3 bases, with 12 bases lying between them. Drawing the rest from reference TRBV7-9 and TRBJ1-1, the complete variable domain is DTGVSQNPRHKITKRGQNVTFRCDPISEHNRLYWYRQTLGQGPEFLTYFQNEAQLEKSRLLSDRFSAERPKGSFSTLEIQRTEQGDSAMYLCASSSDAGYTEAFFGQGTRLTVV.

At least ten counts were recorded for this clonotype. V is TRBV6-1 and J is TRBJ1-1; the D gene is possibly TRBD1 (5 bases). CDR1 and CDR2 (germline): MNHNS, SASEGT. The CDR3 totals 13 residues. V gave up 1 base and J gave up 11 bases, with 14 bases separating them. The CDR3 bases are TGTGCCAGCAGTGAAGGGGCAGGGCCGTCTGCTTTCTTT. It yields the protein CASSEGAGPSAFF.

For this clonotype: This could be a read error, since a much larger clone is one nucleotide away. The genes are TRBV11-2 and TRBJ1-1, with D hard to call. The CDR3 is made up of 13 amino acids. CDR1 is SGHAT and CDR2 is FQNNGV in the germline V gene. Written as DNA, the CDR3 is TGTGCCAGCAGCCAACTGACACGGACTGAAGATTTCTTT. Translating gives CASSQLTRTEDFF.